This T cell receptor beta chain was obtained from a study of T cell responses to AZD1222 COVID-19 vaccine. Background on the study: The analysis combined second doses at about 4 or about 12 weeks.

Sequencing used immunoSEQ multiplex PCR; TCRdb keeps in-frame clones, though not all of them. The sample lists 85,000 to 100,000 clones; approximately 91% were seen once. CDR3 size: 13 residues. Germline V gene data show CDR1 as SNHLY and CDR2 as FYNNEI. V shed 4 bases and J shed 5 bases, with 11 bases lying between them. The V gene is TRBV2, the J gene TRBJ2-5; maybe TRBD2 (5 bases). This TCR came from an adult in good health. The input for sequencing was peripheral blood, taken on day 0 of AZD1222 vaccination. The CDR3: CASSGTGGETQYF. The CDR3 region has the DNA TGTGCCAGCAGTGGGACCGGAGGTGAGACCCAGTACTTC.